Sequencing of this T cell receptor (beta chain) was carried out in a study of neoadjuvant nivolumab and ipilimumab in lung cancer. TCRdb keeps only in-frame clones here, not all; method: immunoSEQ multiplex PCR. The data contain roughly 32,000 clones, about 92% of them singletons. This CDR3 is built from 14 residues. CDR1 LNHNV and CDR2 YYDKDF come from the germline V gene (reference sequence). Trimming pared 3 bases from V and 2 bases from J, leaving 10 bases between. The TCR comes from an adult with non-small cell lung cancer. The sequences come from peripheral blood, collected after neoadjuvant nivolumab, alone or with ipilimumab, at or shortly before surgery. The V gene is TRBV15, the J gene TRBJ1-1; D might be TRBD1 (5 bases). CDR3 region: CATSSPGQNTEAFF. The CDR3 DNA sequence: TGTGCCACCAGCAGTCCCGGACAAAACACTGAAGCTTTCTTT.